Below, 30 T cell receptor beta chains from the same sample are listed, as sequenced in a study of T cells in Graves' hyperthyroidism and ophthalmopathy. RNA transcripts served as the template for amplifying TCR beta CDR3 regions. First-round RT-PCR with HTBI primers amplified the TCR CDR3 region. In TCRdb, the multiplex PCR reads were re-called with MiXCR into one record per CDR3 protein. The sample carries around 200,000 distinct CDR3 sequences, 18% recorded once. Sequenced sample: blood. The origin of the receptors is a middle-aged man with Graves' hyperthyroidism.

This clonotype occurred many times. The J gene is TRBJ2-3, the V gene TRBV2, with TRBD2 identical over 9 bases. Germline CDR1 SNHLY, CDR2 FYNNEI. The CDR3 runs 16 residues. V lost 1 base and J lost 6; bases outside the gene matches: 8. DNA of the CDR3: TGTGCCAGCAGTGAAGGCGGGGGGGGGCGGTGGGATACGCAGTATTTT. It encodes CASSEGGGGRWDTQYF.

With respect to this clonotype: A much larger clone lies a single base off, so this may be a read error. The chain employs TRBV5-1 and TRBJ2-7; TRBD1 or TRBD2 may be the D gene (5 bases each). The V end lost 4 bases, the J end lost 3 bases, and 11 bases lay between the germline ends. Germline CDR1 and CDR2: SGHRS and YFSETQ. CDR3 length: 13 residues. CDR3 loop: CASSRGRRYEQYF. CDR3 bases: TGCGCCAGCAGCCGGGGCAGGCGCTACGAGCAGTACTTC.

This clonotype was seen at least ten times. The genes are TRBV2 and TRBJ2-3; the match to TRBD2 covers 13 bases. Trimming took 6 bases from V and 6 from J; bases not matched to a gene: 3. The CDR3 runs 14 residues. Germline-derived CDR1 and CDR2 are SNHLY and FYNNEI. Here the CDR3 reads CASRPTSGGDTQYF. In nucleotides, the CDR3 is TGTGCCAGCAGGCCGACTAGCGGGGGGGATACGCAGTATTTT.

This clonotype was observed at least ten times. This sequence joins TRBV20-1 and TRBJ2-1, with 13 bases aligning to TRBD2. The V segment lost 0 bases and the J segment 8 bases; nucleotides outside the gene matches: 4. There are 15 residues in the CDR3. Per the germline V gene, CDR1 is DFQATT and CDR2 is SNEGSKA (reference sequence). Here the CDR3 DNA reads TGCAGTGCTAGAGATACTAGCGGGGGGGCCTATGAGCAGTTCTTC. Translation gives CSARDTSGGAYEQFF.

This clonotype has at least ten counts. V and J are TRBV13 and TRBJ2-3, with 13 nucleotides matching TRBD2. The V and J ends lost 5 bases and 3 bases, in that order; junction bases with no gene match: 5. The CDR3 totals 16 residues. Germline lookup yields CDR1 PRHDT and CDR2 FYEKMQ (reference sequence). The CDR3: CASSTGLAGRTDTQYF. The CDR3 DNA sequence: TGTGCCAGCAGCACGGGACTAGCGGGGCGAACAGATACGCAGTATTTT.

This clonotype has ten or more counts. V usage is TRBV30 and J usage is TRBJ2-7, with D unclear. This CDR3 has 15 residues. V was pared by 0 bases and J by 2 bases, with 14 bases between. Germline CDR1 is GTSNPN and CDR2 is SVGIG (reference sequence). The CDR3 nucleotides read TGTGCCTGGAGTGTACTCAATCAGGCCCCCTACGAGCAGTACTTC. Amino acid sequence: CAWSVLNQAPYEQYF.

This clonotype was seen ten or more times. This sequence joins TRBV11-2 and TRBJ2-2; TRBD1 might be the D (5 bases). The CDR3 is 16 residues long. V lost 5 bases, J lost 6 bases, and 19 bases lay in between. Germline V gene lookup returns CDR1 SGHAT and CDR2 FQNNGV. CDR3 sequence: CASSVLVGRVPGELFF. CDR3 nucleotide sequence: TGTGCCAGCAGCGTGCTTGTGGGGCGCGTCCCCGGGGAGCTGTTTTTT. The full variable domain, rest sourced from reference TRBV11-2 and TRBJ2-2, is EAGVAQSPRYKIIEKRQSVAFWCNPISGHATLYWYQQILGQGPKLLIQFQNNGVVDDSQLPKDRFSAERLKGVDSTLKIQPAKLEDSAVYLCASSVLVGRVPGELFFGEGSRLTVL.

This clonotype was detected only once. V usage is TRBV15 and J usage is TRBJ1-3; D may be TRBD1 (5 bases). Trimming pared 7 bases from V and 4 bases from J, leaving 11 bases between. The CDR3 runs to 13 residues. Germline values: CDR1 LNHNV, CDR2 YYDKDF (reference sequence). The CDR3 sequence is CATTGTGGNTIYF. In nucleotides, the CDR3 is TGTGCCACCACAGGCACAGGAGGAAACACCATATATTTT.

The sample holds one count of this clonotype. A much bigger clone sits one base away, suggesting this may be a read error. Without the conserved terminal phenylalanine or tryptophan, this CDR3 likely stems from a read error. The rearrangement joins TRBV24-1 to TRBJ1-4, with a weak D call TRBD1 (5 bases). Trimming left V 7 bases short and J 4 bases short, with 12 bases between. Germline values: CDR1 KGHDR, CDR2 SFDVKD. CDR3 length equals 14 residues. CDR3 loop: CATSDSAYNEKLFL. The CDR3 nucleotides read TGTGCCACCAGCGACAGTGCATATAATGAAAAACTGTTTCTT.

The V call is TRBV2, the J call TRBJ2-6, with no clear D. The CDR3 consists of 16 residues. V shed 6 bases and J shed 0 bases, with 12 bases lying between them. Germline-derived CDR1 and CDR2 are SNHLY and FYNNEI. CDR3: CASRLDRASGANVLTF. The CDR3 nucleotides are TGTGCCAGCAGGTTGGATAGGGCCTCTGGGGCCAACGTCCTGACTTTC.

At least ten counts were recorded for this clonotype. This chain connects TRBV6-2 or TRBV6-3 to TRBJ1-2, with 9 bases identical to TRBD1. CDR1 and CDR2 from the germline V gene are MNHEY and SVGEGT. The CDR3 covers 15 residues. With V trimmed by 3 bases and J by 7 bases, 9 bases remained unmatched. Here the CDR3 DNA reads TGTGCCAGCAGTTATGAGCTGGGACAGGGAACTGGCTACACCTTC. This encodes CASSYELGQGTGYTF.

The rearrangement links TRBV6-1 to TRBJ2-5, with D perhaps given as TRBD1 or TRBD2 (5 bases each). CDR1 is MNHNS, CDR2 SASEGT, per germline. Deletions cut 6 bases from V and 2 bases from J, with 16 bases between. This CDR3 has 15 residues. The CDR3 nucleotides read TGTGCCAGCAGCTCTCCTTTGGGGGAGCAAGAGACCCAGTACTTC. Its protein product is CASSSPLGEQETQYF.

The rearrangement links TRBV27 to TRBJ2-3, with D tentatively TRBD1 (6 bases). The CDR3 contains 13 residues. Germline CDR1 MNHEY, CDR2 SMNVEV (reference sequence). V was cut by 3 bases and J by 9 bases, with 13 bases left in between. CDR3 nucleotide sequence: TGTGCCAGCAGTTTGAACAGGGAGTACACGCAGTATTTT. Protein sequence: CASSLNREYTQYF.

In its sample, this clonotype was seen many times. V gene TRBV5-1 combines with J gene TRBJ2-2; D gene unclear. The CDR3 is 14 amino acids. Trimming took off 5 bases at V and 0 bases at J, with 8 bases between the two ends. CDR1 is SGHRS, CDR2 YFSETQ, per germline. The CDR3 reads CASREEPNTGELFF. In DNA, the CDR3 is TGCGCCAGCAGAGAGGAGCCGAACACCGGGGAGCTGTTTTTT.

At least ten counts were recorded for this clonotype. The V gene is TRBV28, the J gene TRBJ2-7; D is tentatively TRBD1 or TRBD2 (6 bases each). From germline, CDR1 is MDHEN and CDR2 SYDVKM. V shed 1 base and J shed 3 bases, with 10 bases lying between them. The CDR3 contains 14 residues. The CDR3 protein is CASSLSGAFYEQYF. CDR3 DNA sequence: TGTGCCAGCAGTTTATCGGGGGCCTTCTACGAGCAGTACTTC.

The chain is built from TRBV9 and TRBJ2-3, with D hard to call. The V gene's germline CDR1 is SGDLS and CDR2 YYNGEE. The CDR3 has 16 amino acids. The V end lost 4 bases, the J end lost 3 bases, and 18 bases lay between the germline ends. Here the CDR3 reads CASSPSSLMVTDTQYF. CDR3 DNA: TGTGCCAGCAGCCCCAGCAGCCTAATGGTGACAGATACGCAGTATTTT.

V gene TRBV19 combines with J gene TRBJ2-5, with 9 positions matching TRBD2. Trimming took 7 bases from V and 0 from J; bases not matched to a gene: 3. Germline V gene lookup returns CDR1 LNHDA and CDR2 SQIVND (reference sequence). This CDR3 spans 14 amino acids. The CDR3 DNA reads TGTGCCAGTAAAAAGCGGGGGGACCAAGAGACCCAGTACTTC. Amino acids: CASKKRGDQETQYF.

The chain employs TRBV20-1 and TRBJ2-5, with 8 nucleotides matching TRBD1. Per germline, CDR1 DFQATT and CDR2 SNEGSKA (reference sequence). V was pared by 5 bases and J by 2 bases, with 4 bases of the junction left unmatched. The CDR3 is 13 amino acids. The CDR3 bases are TGCAGTGCTCCCGGGACAGGACAAGAGACCCAGTACTTC. Its translation is CSAPGTGQETQYF.

Ten or more counts support this clonotype. V usage is TRBV7-3 and J usage is TRBJ2-3; no clear D. The CDR3 has 13 residues. Germline CDR1 SGHTA, CDR2 FQGTGA. V dropped 4 bases and J dropped 5 bases, with 10 bases sitting between them. CDR3 region: CASSSHSRDTQYF. The CDR3 DNA reads as TGTGCCAGCAGCTCCCACTCCCGAGATACGCAGTATTTT.

The genes are TRBV7-2 and TRBJ2-1, with D uncertain. CDR3 length: 16 amino acids. Between the trimmed V and J ends, which lost 2 bases and 0 bases, there was a span of 11 bases. Germline values: CDR1 SGHTA, CDR2 FQGNSA. The CDR3 nucleotides read TGTGCCAGCAGCTTATCCCGTCCTCTCTCCTACAATGAGCAGTTCTTC. Translated, it gives CASSLSRPLSYNEQFF.

This chain joins TRBV18 and TRBJ2-1; D is unresolved. CDR1 is KGHSH, CDR2 LQKENI, per germline. Trimming took 2 bases from V and 2 from J, leaving 13 bases between them. CDR3 length: 16 residues. CDR3 DNA: TGTGCCAGCTCACCAATTATAACCGACACCTACAATGAGCAGTTCTTC. Amino acids: CASSPIITDTYNEQFF.

The chain combines TRBV5-5 with TRBJ1-5, with 7 positions matching TRBD1. V lost 4 bases and J lost 6; bases outside the gene matches: 16. CDR1 and CDR2 from the germline V gene are SGHKS and YYEKEE (reference sequence). This CDR3 is built from 17 residues. The CDR3 nucleotides are TGTGCCAGCAGCCTGGACAGGTTTCCGTCTAGAGGTCAGCCCCAGCATTTT. Its protein product is CASSLDRFPSRGQPQHF.

This clonotype was seen at least ten times. V is TRBV20-1 and J is TRBJ2-3, with 14 positions matching TRBD2. J was trimmed by 6 bases and V by 4 bases; bases with no gene match: 6. CDR1 DFQATT and CDR2 SNEGSKA come from the germline V gene (reference sequence). This CDR3 spans 15 amino acids. The CDR3, as DNA: TGCAGTGCTAAGACTAGCGGGGGGGCCACTGATACGCAGTATTTT. Amino acids: CSAKTSGGATDTQYF.

This clonotype came up many times. The J gene is TRBJ1-3, the V gene TRBV30; no definite D call. V was shortened by 4 bases and J by 0 bases, with 10 bases between the two germline ends. The CDR3 is made up of 14 amino acids. Per germline, CDR1 GTSNPN and CDR2 SVGIG (reference sequence). The CDR3, as DNA: TGTGCCTGGACGGGAGGCAGCTCTGGAAACACCATATATTTT. Its translation: CAWTGGSSGNTIYF.

This clonotype was recorded at least ten times. The J gene is TRBJ2-5, the V gene TRBV6-1, with D possibly being TRBD2 (5 bases). The CDR3 consists of 15 residues. V lost 6 bases and J lost 5, with 19 bases in between. CDR1 MNHNS and CDR2 SASEGT come from the germline V gene. The chain's CDR3 is CASRRASMTHETQYF. CDR3 coding DNA: TGTGCCAGCAGGAGGGCCAGCATGACCCACGAGACCCAGTACTTC.

This sequence joins TRBV18 and TRBJ1-1, with a possible D match to TRBD1 (5 bases). Looked up from germline, CDR1 is KGHSH and CDR2 is LQKENI. The CDR3 runs 14 residues. V was trimmed by 4 bases and J by 0 bases, leaving 9 bases between them. The CDR3 protein is CASSQARVNTEAFF. For the CDR3, the DNA is TGTGCCAGCTCACAGGCCAGGGTGAACACTGAAGCTTTCTTT.

At least ten counts were recorded for this clonotype. The J gene is TRBJ2-2, the V gene TRBV20-1; D is possibly TRBD1 or TRBD2 (7 bases each). The germline V and J ends were trimmed by 6 bases and 2 bases, with 16 bases remaining between them. CDR1 and CDR2 (germline): DFQATT, SNEGSKA (reference sequence). There are 15 residues in the CDR3. This chain's CDR3 is CSARSGTANTGELFF. CDR3 DNA: TGCAGTGCGAGGAGCGGGACAGCAAACACCGGGGAGCTGTTTTTT.

This clonotype was seen repeatedly, ten times or more. The chain combines TRBV7-8 with TRBJ1-2; D perhaps matches TRBD1 (5 bases). CDR1 and CDR2 (germline): SGHVS, FQNEAQ. This CDR3 is built from 16 residues. V shed 3 bases and J shed 4 bases, with 18 bases lying between them. As DNA, the CDR3 is TGTGCCAGCAGCTTGGGCAGGGTAGGGCGCAGCTATGGCTACACCTTC. As protein: CASSLGRVGRSYGYTF. Full variable domain (missing parts from reference TRBV7-8 and TRBJ1-2): GAGVSQSPRYKVAKRGQDVALRCDPISGHVSLFWYQQALGQGPEFLTYFQNEAQLDKSGLPSDRFFAERPEGSVSTLKIQRTQQEDSAVYLCASSLGRVGRSYGYTFGSGTRLTVV.

This clonotype has ten or more counts. The chain has TRBV28 and TRBJ2-5; 8 nucleotides align to TRBD1. The germline gives CDR1 MDHEN, CDR2 SYDVKM. After removal of 8 bases from V and 1 base from J, the junction contained 6 bases not matched to a gene. CDR3 size: 14 residues. CDR3 coding DNA: TGTGCCAGCGGAACCCAGGGGGCCCAAGAGACCCAGTACTTC. Its translation is CASGTQGAQETQYF.

The V gene is TRBV4-3, the J gene TRBJ2-1; perhaps TRBD2 as D (7 bases). Trimming pared 1 base from V and 6 bases from J, leaving 13 bases between. The CDR3 is 15 residues long. Per germline, CDR1 LGHNA and CDR2 YSLEER. The CDR3 spells CASSQGRGGGNEQFF. The CDR3 coding sequence is TGCGCCAGCAGCCAAGGCCGGGGAGGGGGCAATGAGCAGTTCTTC.